The 30 T cell receptor beta chains in this list originate from one sample, sequenced in a study of STAT5B mutations in CD4+ large granular lymphocyte leukemia. The data were produced by immunoSEQ multiplex PCR, yet TCRdb's version contains in-frame clones alone and is incomplete. The sample holds 25,000 to 35,000 clones, roughly 70% seen once. Sequences were obtained from CD4+ T cells from blood buffy coats. Source of these receptors: a human donor in good health.

The chain uses TRBV5-1 and TRBJ2-6; 11 nucleotides agree with TRBD1. Germline V CDR1 and CDR2: SGHRS, YFSETQ. The CDR3 contains 17 residues. Losses at the gene ends were 6 bases for V and 0 bases for J; bases not matched to a gene: 5. As DNA, the CDR3 is TGCGCCAGCACCCCAGGGACAGGGGGCTCTGGGGCCAACGTCCTGACTTTC. It encodes CASTPGTGGSGANVLTF.

The chain is built from TRBV5-6 and TRBJ2-7; unclear D gene. Germline assignment: CDR1 SGHDT and CDR2 YYEEEE. The ends were cut back, 5 bases at V and 2 bases at J, with 14 bases in the middle. The CDR3 covers 14 residues. The CDR3 nucleotides read TGTGCCAGCAGTCCGGGTGGCACTACCTACGAGCAGTACTTC. This translates into CASSPGGTTYEQYF.

This chain connects TRBV5-4 to TRBJ1-2; 11 bases align to TRBD1. CDR1 SGHNT and CDR2 YYREEE come from the germline V gene (reference sequence). With 4 bases clipped from V and 3 bases from J, the junction kept 5 bases outside the gene matches. This CDR3 is built from 15 residues. In DNA, the CDR3 is TGTGCCAGCAGCCTAAGGACAGGGGGCCACTATGGCTACACCTTC. Translated: CASSLRTGGHYGYTF.

The rearrangement joins TRBV21-1 to TRBJ1-6. TRBV21-1 is an annotated pseudogene. The CDR3 totals 15 residues. The CDR3 loop is CASSKLARHDSPLHF. Written as DNA, the CDR3 is TGTGCCAGCAGCAAACTGGCGCGGCACGATTCACCCCTCCACTTT.

V is TRBV28 and J is TRBJ2-6; 11 bases match TRBD1. The CDR3 runs to 16 residues. Germline-derived CDR1 and CDR2 are MDHEN and SYDVKM. Trimming cost V 8 bases and J 2 bases; bases outside gene matches: 5. The CDR3 bases are TGTGCCAGCGCAAGGACAGGGGGCACTGGGGCCAACGTCCTGACTTTC. It yields the protein CASARTGGTGANVLTF. Using reference TRBV28 and TRBJ2-6 for the parts outside the CDR3, the full variable domain is DVKVTQSSRYLVKRTGEKVFLECVQDMDHENMFWYRQDPGLGLRLIYFSYDVKMKEKGDIPEGYSVSREKKERFSLILESASTNQTSMYLCASARTGGTGANVLTFGAGSRLTVL.

The chain joins TRBV19 to TRBJ1-2; D is possibly TRBD1 (6 bases). V shed 3 bases and J shed 4 bases, with 18 bases lying between them. The CDR3 sequence is 16 residues long. Germline values: CDR1 LNHDA, CDR2 SQIVND (reference sequence). The chain's CDR3 is CASSMDRRGSGYGYTF. Written as DNA, the CDR3 is TGTGCCAGTAGTATGGATCGTAGGGGGTCGGGCTATGGCTACACCTTC.

A few counts support this clone. V usage is TRBV19 and J usage is TRBJ1-5, with D unresolved. The length of the CDR3 is 13 residues. V dropped 1 base and J dropped 4 bases, with 5 bases sitting between them. Per the germline V gene, CDR1 is LNHDA and CDR2 is SQIVND (reference sequence). CDR3 residues: CASSIGINQPQHF. The CDR3 DNA is TGTGCCAGTAGTATAGGCATTAATCAGCCCCAGCATTTT.

The chain uses TRBV10-3 and TRBJ1-1; D unresolved. Germline values: CDR1 ENHRY, CDR2 SYGVKD. Trimming pared 8 bases from V and 1 base from J, leaving 11 bases between. CDR3 length: 13 amino acids. The CDR3 is CAISVVENTEAFF. CDR3 sequence (DNA): TGTGCCATCTCCGTCGTCGAGAACACTGAAGCTTTCTTT.

The rearrangement joins TRBV7-3 to TRBJ2-7, with 12 bases lining up with TRBD2. The CDR3 sequence is 15 residues long. Germline lookup yields CDR1 SGHTA and CDR2 FQGTGA. J lost 4 bases, V lost 5 bases, and 6 bases had no gene match. CDR3 protein: CASSTLGLAGYEQYF. CDR3 in DNA: TGTGCCAGCAGCACGCTGGGACTAGCGGGTTACGAGCAGTACTTC.

The gene calls are TRBV4-2 and TRBJ1-6; D is possibly TRBD1 (5 bases). The CDR3 consists of 15 residues. With 5 bases removed from V and 5 bases from J, the gap between germline ends came to 13 bases. Germline V gene lookup returns CDR1 LGHNA and CDR2 YNFKEQ. Written as DNA, the CDR3 is TGTGCCAGCAGCTTCCGGACACCCGATAATTCACCCCTCCACTTT. It encodes CASSFRTPDNSPLHF.

The gene calls are TRBV2 and TRBJ2-2, with D perhaps matching TRBD2 (6 bases). This CDR3 contains 15 residues. V was shortened by 6 bases and J by 6 bases, with 17 bases between the two germline ends. Germline-derived CDR1 and CDR2 are SNHLY and FYNNEI. CDR3 in DNA: TGTGCCAGCAGGGGGGGTAGCGCGGGGCCCGGGGAGCTGTTTTTT. Translation: CASRGGSAGPGELFF. The full variable domain, its missing parts supplied by reference TRBV2 and TRBJ2-2, is EPEVTQTPSHQVTQMGQEVILRCVPISNHLYFYWYRQILGQKVEFLVSFYNNEISEKSEIFDDQFSVERPDGSNFTLKIRSTKLEDSAMYFCASRGGSAGPGELFFGEGSRLTVL.

The V call is TRBV30, the J call TRBJ2-5; 8 bases line up with TRBD2. With the DNA end fitting TRBJ2-7 better, the J assignment may be wrong. Germline CDR1 is GTSNPN and CDR2 is SVGIG (reference sequence). The length of the CDR3 is 13 residues. CDR3 loop: CALRVAGGYEQYF. Written as DNA, the CDR3 is TGTGCCCTCCGGGTCGCGGGGGGCTACGAGCAGTACTTC.

The rearrangement uses TRBV6-5 and TRBJ1-5; TRBD1 agrees at 9 bases. Per the germline V gene, CDR1 is MNHEY and CDR2 is SVGAGI. The CDR3 consists of 14 residues. V gave up 6 bases and J gave up 5 bases; unmatched junction bases: 5. The CDR3 protein is CASRRGTGYQPQHF. The CDR3 DNA follows: TGTGCCAGCAGAAGGGGGACAGGGTATCAGCCCCAGCATTTT.

J is TRBJ2-1 and V is TRBV5-4; the match to TRBD1 covers 11 bases. Germline V gene lookup returns CDR1 SGHNT and CDR2 YYREEE (reference sequence). Trimming removed 2 bases from V and 7 bases from J; junction bases left unmatched: 5. The CDR3 has 15 residues. CDR3 in DNA: TGTGCCAGCAGCTTTGGGACAGGGGGGCTTAATGAGCAGTTCTTC. This translates into CASSFGTGGLNEQFF.

The V gene is TRBV7-9, the J gene TRBJ1-1; possible D gene TRBD1, 5 bases. V was shortened by 5 bases and J by 12 bases, with 16 bases between the two germline ends. This CDR3 is built from 12 residues. Germline-derived CDR1 and CDR2 are SEHNR and FQNEAQ (reference sequence). CDR3 amino acids: CASSRPGPPTFF. The CDR3 DNA is TGTGCCAGCAGCAGACCGGGACCTCCGACTTTCTTT.

This chain uses TRBV11-3 with TRBJ1-2; 8 nucleotides agree with TRBD1. Losses at the gene ends were 4 bases for V and 0 bases for J; bases not matched to a gene: 10. The germline gives CDR1 SGHNT, CDR2 YENEEA. The CDR3 is 17 residues long. As DNA, the CDR3 is TGTGCCAGCAGCTCTATGGACAGGGTCTTCTCTAACTATGGCTACACCTTC. It specifies CASSSMDRVFSNYGYTF.

The chain uses TRBV7-2 and TRBJ2-5, with a tentative D call TRBD1 (6 bases). V was trimmed by 5 bases and J by 7 bases, leaving 17 bases between them. Germline CDR1 SGHTA, CDR2 FQGNSA. The CDR3 has 14 amino acids. CDR3 nucleotide sequence: TGTGCCAGCAGCACAAACAGGGTCGTGGGGACCCAGTACTTC. It yields the protein CASSTNRVVGTQYF.

The V gene is TRBV5-8, the J gene TRBJ2-5; D is tentatively TRBD1 or TRBD2 (5 bases each). Germline V gene sequence: CDR1 SGHTS, CDR2 YDEGEE. The CDR3 is 18 residues long. Trimming took 2 bases from V and 2 from J, leaving 22 bases between them. In DNA, the CDR3 is TGTGCCAGCAGCTTCCCACGGGGCCGGGGTGGGTGGCAAGAGACCCAGTACTTC. Residues: CASSFPRGRGGWQETQYF.

This clone has more than one count but fewer than ten. CDR3 sequence: CASSLTTSGYTGELFF. CDR3 bases: TGTGCCAGCAGCTTAACGACTAGCGGGTACACCGGGGAGCTGTTTTTT. V usage is TRBV7-3 and J usage is TRBJ2-2; TRBD2 matches 10 bases. The V segment lost 0 bases and the J segment 3 bases; nucleotides outside the gene matches: 1. The CDR3 sequence is 16 residues long. Per germline, CDR1 SGHTA and CDR2 FQGTGA.

In this sample, this clone turned up once. The CDR3, as DNA: TGTGCCAGCAGCTCCGGCACCGGGGGGGAGCAGTACTTC. Amino acids: CASSSGTGGEQYF. The chain combines TRBV6-5 with TRBJ2-7; 7 bases agree with TRBD2. V lost 6 bases, J lost 7 bases, and 9 bases stayed unmatched. The CDR3 is 13 residues long. CDR1 is MNHEY, CDR2 SVGAGI, per germline.

The chain recombines TRBV11-2 with TRBJ2-5, with 9 bases aligning to TRBD1. J was trimmed by 8 bases and V by 2 bases; bases with no gene match: 9. Germline V CDR1 and CDR2: SGHAT, FQNNGV. The CDR3 loop spans 15 amino acids. This chain's CDR3 is CASSLTRDRAFTQYF. As DNA, the CDR3 is TGTGCCAGCAGCTTAACCCGGGACAGGGCCTTCACCCAGTACTTC.

This clone was seen more than once but under ten times. This chain uses TRBV5-6 with TRBJ1-1; D gene unclear. V was trimmed by 2 bases and J by 0 bases, leaving 8 bases between them. Germline CDR1 SGHDT, CDR2 YYEEEE. The CDR3 has 14 residues. The CDR3 DNA is TGTGCCAGCAGCTTTGAGGGTATGAACACTGAAGCTTTCTTT. This sequence encodes CASSFEGMNTEAFF. Full variable domain (missing parts from reference TRBV5-6 and TRBJ1-1): DAGVTQSPTHLIKTRGQQVTLRCSPKSGHDTVSWYQQALGQGPQFIFQYYEEEERQRGNFPDRFSGHQFPNYSSELNVNALLLGDSALYLCASSFEGMNTEAFFGQGTRLTVV.

This clone was seen a few times. The chain employs TRBV29-1 and TRBJ1-5, with D unclear. V gave up 6 bases and J gave up 3 bases, with 9 bases separating them. The CDR3 spans 12 residues. In germline, CDR1 is SQVTM, CDR2 ANQGSEA. CDR3 residues: CSVGLPNQPQHF. The CDR3 DNA sequence: TGCAGCGTCGGACTGCCCAATCAGCCCCAGCATTTT.

This clone showed up just a few times. Other DNA variants within this sample encode the same CDR3. The genes are TRBV6-5 and TRBJ1-2; 11 bases map to TRBD1. CDR1 MNHEY and CDR2 SVGAGI come from the germline V gene. J lost 4 bases, V lost 6 bases, and 4 bases had no gene match. The CDR3 contains 14 residues. CDR3 nucleotides: TGTGCCAGCAGCTATGGGACAGGGGGCTATGGCTACACCTTC. As protein: CASSYGTGGYGYTF.

This chain connects TRBV5-1 to TRBJ1-4, with TRBD1 identical over 8 bases. CDR1 is SGHRS, CDR2 YFSETQ, per germline. The CDR3 consists of 14 residues. The V segment lost 6 bases and the J segment 7 bases; nucleotides outside the gene matches: 8. The CDR3 DNA follows: TGCGCCAGCAAGCGGACAGGGTATCGTGAAAAACTGTTTTTT. Residues: CASKRTGYREKLFF.

This sequence joins TRBV10-1 and TRBJ1-2, with a possible D match to TRBD1 (5 bases). The CDR3 has 13 residues. The germline CDR1 and CDR2 sequences are WNHNN and SYGVQD (reference sequence). V was pared by 5 bases and J by 7 bases, with 14 bases between. The CDR3 loop reads CASSPSGSAGYTF. CDR3 DNA: TGCGCCAGCAGTCCCTCAGGGTCTGCTGGCTACACCTTC.

The chain employs TRBV5-1 and TRBJ2-3, with D tentatively TRBD2 (6 bases). Between the trimmed V and J ends, which lost 0 bases and 3 bases, there was a span of 14 bases. Germline loops: CDR1 SGHRS, CDR2 YFSETQ. This CDR3 has 16 amino acids. CDR3 nucleotides: TGCGCCAGCAGCTTGGCCGGCGGGGTTACGACAGATACGCAGTATTTT. Translation gives CASSLAGGVTTDTQYF.

The chain uses TRBV6-6 and TRBJ1-5; 7 bases map to TRBD1. The CDR3 runs to 14 residues. Germline CDR1 MNHNY, CDR2 SVGAGI (reference sequence). V lost 6 bases, J lost 5 bases, and 7 bases stayed unmatched. CDR3 coding DNA: TGTGCCAGCAGCAAACAGGGGACCCATCAGCCCCAGCATTTT. Its translation: CASSKQGTHQPQHF.

The rearrangement links TRBV5-4 to TRBJ1-5; the D gene is possibly TRBD1 (6 bases). The V gene lost 7 bases and the J gene lost 6 bases, with 26 bases spanning the gap. The CDR3 has 17 residues. Germline CDR1 is SGHNT and CDR2 is YYREEE (reference sequence). The CDR3 sequence: CASSLAGANVSGQPQHF. CDR3 DNA sequence: TGTGCCAGCTCCCTGGCAGGGGCGAATGTTTCCGGTCAGCCCCAGCATTTT. Based on the CDR3 plus reference TRBV5-4 and TRBJ1-5, the full variable domain is ETGVTQSPTHLIKTRGQQVTLRCSSQSGHNTVSWYQQALGQGPQFIFQYYREEENGRGNFPPRFSGLQFPNYSSELNVNALELDDSALYLCASSLAGANVSGQPQHFGDGTRLSIL.

This chain connects TRBV6-5 to TRBJ2-7; 7 bases match TRBD1. Germline V lookup: CDR1 MNHEY, CDR2 SVGAGI. The CDR3 contains 15 residues. V gave up 6 bases and J gave up 2 bases; unmatched junction bases: 10. The CDR3 loop is CASRSPGQLTYEQYF. The CDR3 DNA is TGTGCCAGCAGATCTCCGGGACAGCTAACCTACGAGCAGTACTTC.